The rows below give T cell receptor beta chains drawn from one sample of a study of follicular helper T cells after annual influenza vaccination. Profiled with immunoSEQ multiplex PCR; TCRdb holds only in-frame clones, not every one. The sample yields 12,000 to 15,000 clones, less than 85% seen once. The material sequenced was CXCR5+ CD38- circulating T follicular helper cells from blood, taken 7 days after influenza vaccination. All receptors derive from an adult who received the influenza vaccine. Each CDR3 is given with its conserved first and last residue. The order of the fields is CDR3 DNA, CDR3 protein, clone size, J gene, D gene, V gene. A D gene is named only where the DNA matches it firmly. Clone sizes are given selectively: once, few, many, or a class where the clone is expanded.

CDR3 DNA: TGTGCCAGCAGCTTAGGGGCAGCCGATACGCAGTATTTT
CDR3 protein: CASSLGAADTQYF
clone size: NA
J gene: TRBJ2-3
D gene: NA
V gene: TRBV7-8

CDR3 DNA: TGTGCCACAGGGCGGAACACCGGGGAGCTGTTTTTT
CDR3 protein: CATGRNTGELFF
clone size: NA
J gene: TRBJ2-2
D gene: NA
V gene: TRBV7-2

CDR3 DNA: TGTGCCAGCAGCCAAGGTCGGGGGGAGACCCAGTACTTC
CDR3 protein: CASSQGRGETQYF
clone size: NA
J gene: TRBJ2-5
D gene: NA
V gene: TRBV4-2

CDR3 DNA: TGTGCCAGCAGAAAGGGGGCAGCAGGTGCTGGAAACACCATATATTTT
CDR3 protein: CASRKGAAGAGNTIYF
clone size: once
J gene: TRBJ1-3
D gene: TRBD1
V gene: TRBV4-2

CDR3 DNA: TGTGCCAGCAGTTCCGGGACAGGTCCTGTGCCCCAGCATTTT
CDR3 protein: CASSSGTGPVPQHF
clone size: NA
J gene: TRBJ1-5
D gene: TRBD1
V gene: TRBV27

CDR3 DNA: TGTGCCAGTGGGAGGAACTCTGGAAACACCATATATTTT
CDR3 protein: CASGRNSGNTIYF
clone size: few
J gene: TRBJ1-3
D gene: NA
V gene: TRBV19

CDR3 DNA: TGTGCCAGCAGCTCATTTAGCGGGAGGGAGGGCACAGATACGCAGTATTTT
CDR3 protein: CASSSFSGREGTDTQYF
clone size: NA
J gene: TRBJ2-3
D gene: TRBD2
V gene: TRBV27

CDR3 DNA: TGTGCCAGTAGCGGGGATTCACCCCTCCACTTT
CDR3 protein: CASSGDSPLHF
clone size: NA
J gene: TRBJ1-6
D gene: NA
V gene: TRBV28

CDR3 DNA: TGTGCCAGCAGCGAACTTCAGGGGATTGGCGAGCAGTACTTC
CDR3 protein: CASSELQGIGEQYF
clone size: NA
J gene: TRBJ2-7
D gene: NA
V gene: TRBV5-6

CDR3 DNA: TGTGCCAGCAGATTACAGGCTTTCACTGAAGCTTTCTTT
CDR3 protein: CASRLQAFTEAFF
clone size: NA
J gene: TRBJ1-1
D gene: NA
V gene: TRBV7-2

CDR3 DNA: TGTGCCAGCAGTGACTGCTCGGGACAGGGTCAAAGTTTATATAATTCACCCCTCCACTTT
CDR3 protein: CASSDCSGQGQSLYNSPLHF
clone size: few
J gene: TRBJ1-6
D gene: TRBD1
V gene: TRBV6-4

CDR3 DNA: TGCGCCAGCAGCTTGTCCAGCGGGAGCGATGAGCAGTTCTTC
CDR3 protein: CASSLSSGSDEQFF
clone size: NA
J gene: TRBJ2-1
D gene: TRBD2
V gene: TRBV5-1

CDR3 DNA: TGTGCCAGCAGTTACTTGGGACAGGGGTTTCAGCCCCAGCATTTT
CDR3 protein: CASSYLGQGFQPQHF
clone size: NA
J gene: TRBJ1-5
D gene: TRBD1
V gene: TRBV6-6

CDR3 DNA: TGTGCCAGCAGCCGTAGGAACACTGAAGCTTTCTTT
CDR3 protein: CASSRRNTEAFF
clone size: few
J gene: TRBJ1-1
D gene: NA
V gene: TRBV6-5

CDR3 DNA: TGTGCCAGCAGTAGACAGGGTAGCTCCTACGAGCAGTACTTC
CDR3 protein: CASSRQGSSYEQYF
clone size: few
J gene: TRBJ2-7
D gene: TRBD1
V gene: TRBV7-2

CDR3 DNA: TGTGCAAGTCGTGCGGGGGCGGCTAATGAAAAACTGTTTTTT
CDR3 protein: CASRAGAANEKLFF
clone size: NA
J gene: TRBJ1-4
D gene: NA
V gene: TRBV12-2

CDR3 DNA: TGTGCCAGCGAGAGGGCGACTAGCGGCTACGAGCAGTACTTC
CDR3 protein: CASERATSGYEQYF
clone size: NA
J gene: TRBJ2-7
D gene: TRBD2
V gene: TRBV2

CDR3 DNA: TGCGCCAGCAGAACGACAGGTTCCGATGAAAAACTGTTTTTT
CDR3 protein: CASRTTGSDEKLFF
clone size: NA
J gene: TRBJ1-4
D gene: NA
V gene: TRBV5-1

CDR3 DNA: TGTGCCAGCAGCTTAGGTCTTGAGCTGAACTATGGCTACACCTTC
CDR3 protein: CASSLGLELNYGYTF
clone size: once
J gene: TRBJ1-2
D gene: NA
V gene: TRBV11-2

CDR3 DNA: TGTGCCAGCAGAAAAACCGGGACAGGGGTCGACACGCAGTATTTT
CDR3 protein: CASRKTGTGVDTQYF
clone size: NA
J gene: TRBJ2-3
D gene: TRBD1
V gene: TRBV2

CDR3 DNA: TGTGCCAGCTCACTAAAGCAGGGGAATAATGCCGTCGAGCAGTACTTC
CDR3 protein: CASSLKQGNNAVEQYF
clone size: NA
J gene: TRBJ2-7
D gene: NA
V gene: TRBV18

CDR3 DNA: TGTGCCATCAGTGACCCATCGGGGACAGGGGTCGGCGAGCAGTACTTC
CDR3 protein: CAISDPSGTGVGEQYF
clone size: NA
J gene: TRBJ2-7
D gene: TRBD1
V gene: TRBV10-3

CDR3 DNA: TGTGCCAGCAGCGTTGACAGGGTCGATGAGCAGTTCTTC
CDR3 protein: CASSVDRVDEQFF
clone size: NA
J gene: TRBJ2-1
D gene: TRBD1
V gene: TRBV7-9

CDR3 DNA: TGCAGCGTGGCCCTGACAGGGGGTTTCGAAAAACTGTTTTTT
CDR3 protein: CSVALTGGFEKLFF
clone size: NA
J gene: TRBJ1-4
D gene: TRBD1
V gene: TRBV29-1

CDR3 DNA: TGTGCCAGCTCACCCCTCAGGGAGAACACTGAAGCTTTCTTT
CDR3 protein: CASSPLRENTEAFF
clone size: NA
J gene: TRBJ1-1
D gene: NA
V gene: TRBV18

CDR3 DNA: TGCAGGGGCGGGACAGGGGCTGGAGAGCAGTTCTTC
CDR3 protein: CRGGTGAGEQFF
clone size: NA
J gene: TRBJ2-1
D gene: TRBD1
V gene: TRBV29-1

CDR3 DNA: TGTGCCAGCAGAGAACGGGGGGACTCCTACGAGCAGTACTTC
CDR3 protein: CASRERGDSYEQYF
clone size: NA
J gene: TRBJ2-7
D gene: TRBD2
V gene: TRBV5-5

CDR3 DNA: TGTGCCAGCAGTTCCTTCGTTGGAGGCAATCAGCCCCAGCATTTT
CDR3 protein: CASSSFVGGNQPQHF
clone size: few
J gene: TRBJ1-5
D gene: NA
V gene: TRBV28

CDR3 DNA: TGTGCCAGCAGCAATAACCGGGTCCCGGGCTACACCTTC
CDR3 protein: CASSNNRVPGYTF
clone size: NA
J gene: TRBJ1-2
D gene: NA
V gene: TRBV5-4

CDR3 DNA: TGTGCCAGCAGTTTAAATCCCTCGGTGAACTCCTACGAGCAGTACTTC
CDR3 protein: CASSLNPSVNSYEQYF
clone size: NA
J gene: TRBJ2-7
D gene: NA
V gene: TRBV27

CDR3 DNA: TGTGCCTGGAGTGTAGAGACAGGGAACATTCAGTACTTC
CDR3 protein: CAWSVETGNIQYF
clone size: few
J gene: TRBJ2-4
D gene: TRBD1
V gene: TRBV30

CDR3 DNA: TGCGCCAGCAGCCAAGATCAAATGGGCATCAATGAAAAACTGTTTTTT
CDR3 protein: CASSQDQMGINEKLFF
clone size: once
J gene: TRBJ1-4
D gene: NA
V gene: TRBV4-1